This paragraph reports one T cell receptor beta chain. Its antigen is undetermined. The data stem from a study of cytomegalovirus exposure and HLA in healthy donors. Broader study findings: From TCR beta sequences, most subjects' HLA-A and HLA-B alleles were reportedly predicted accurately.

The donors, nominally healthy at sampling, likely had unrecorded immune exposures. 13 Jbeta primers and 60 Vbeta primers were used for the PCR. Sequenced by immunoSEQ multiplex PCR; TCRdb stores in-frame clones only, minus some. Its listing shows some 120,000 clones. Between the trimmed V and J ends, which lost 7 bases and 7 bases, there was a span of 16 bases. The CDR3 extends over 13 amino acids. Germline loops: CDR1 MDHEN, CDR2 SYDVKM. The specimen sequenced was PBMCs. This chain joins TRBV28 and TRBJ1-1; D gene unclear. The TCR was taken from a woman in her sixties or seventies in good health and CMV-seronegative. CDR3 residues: CASTVPLTNEAFF. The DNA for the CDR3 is TGTGCCAGCACCGTCCCTCTAACCAATGAAGCTTTCTTT.